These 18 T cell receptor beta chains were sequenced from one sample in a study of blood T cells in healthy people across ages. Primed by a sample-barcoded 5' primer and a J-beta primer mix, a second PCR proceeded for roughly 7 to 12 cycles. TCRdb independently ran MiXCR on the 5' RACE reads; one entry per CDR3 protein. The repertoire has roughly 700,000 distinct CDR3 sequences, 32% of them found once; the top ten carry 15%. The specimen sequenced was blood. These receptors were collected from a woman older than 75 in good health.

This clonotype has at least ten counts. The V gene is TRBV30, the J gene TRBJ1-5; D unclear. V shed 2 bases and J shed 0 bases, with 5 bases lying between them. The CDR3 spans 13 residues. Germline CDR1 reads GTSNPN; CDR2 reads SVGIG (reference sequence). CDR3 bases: TGTGCCTGGAGTAGATATAGCAATCAGCCCCAGCATTTT. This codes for CAWSRYSNQPQHF. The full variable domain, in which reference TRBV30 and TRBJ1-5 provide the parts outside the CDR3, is SQTIHQWPATLVQPVGSPLSLECTVEGTSNPNLYWYRQAAGRGLQLLFYSVGIGQISSEVPQNLSASRPQDRQFILSSKKLLLSDSGFYLCAWSRYSNQPQHFGDGTRLSIL.

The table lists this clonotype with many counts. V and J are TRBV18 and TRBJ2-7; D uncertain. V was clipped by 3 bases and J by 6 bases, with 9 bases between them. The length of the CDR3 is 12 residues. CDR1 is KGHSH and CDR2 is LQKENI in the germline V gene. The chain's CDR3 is CASSPGMGEQYF. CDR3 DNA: TGTGCCAGCTCACCGGGAATGGGCGAGCAGTACTTC.

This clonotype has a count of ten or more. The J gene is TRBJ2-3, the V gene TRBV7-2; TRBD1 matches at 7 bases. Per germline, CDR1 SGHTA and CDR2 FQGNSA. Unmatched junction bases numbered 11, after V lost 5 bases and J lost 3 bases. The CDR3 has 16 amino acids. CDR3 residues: CASSLDRVGETDTQYF. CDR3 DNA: TGTGCCAGCAGCCTAGACAGGGTTGGAGAGACAGATACGCAGTATTTT.

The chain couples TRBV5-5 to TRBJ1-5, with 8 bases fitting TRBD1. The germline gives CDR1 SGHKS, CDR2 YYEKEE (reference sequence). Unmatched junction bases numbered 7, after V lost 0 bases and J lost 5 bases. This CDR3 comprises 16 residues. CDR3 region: CASSLGTGLGDQPQHF. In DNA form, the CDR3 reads TGTGCCAGCAGCTTGGGGACAGGGCTTGGAGATCAGCCCCAGCATTTT.

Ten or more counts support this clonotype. This CDR3 is CASGLTRGGGGAYEQFF. The DNA for the CDR3 is TGTGCTAGTGGTTTGACACGCGGCGGCGGGGGGGCATATGAGCAGTTCTTC. The J gene is TRBJ2-1, the V gene TRBV12-5, with TRBD2 identical over 9 bases. This CDR3 comprises 17 residues. From germline, CDR1 is LGHNT and CDR2 FRNRAP. The J segment lost 8 bases and the V segment lost 2 bases, leaving 13 bases of the junction unmatched.

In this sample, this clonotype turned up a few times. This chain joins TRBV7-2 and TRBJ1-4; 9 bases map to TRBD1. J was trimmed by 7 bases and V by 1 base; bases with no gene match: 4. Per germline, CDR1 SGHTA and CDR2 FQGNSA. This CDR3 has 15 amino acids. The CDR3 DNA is TGTGCCAGCAGCTTAGTCGGGACAGGGTTTGAAAAACTGTTTTTT. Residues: CASSLVGTGFEKLFF.

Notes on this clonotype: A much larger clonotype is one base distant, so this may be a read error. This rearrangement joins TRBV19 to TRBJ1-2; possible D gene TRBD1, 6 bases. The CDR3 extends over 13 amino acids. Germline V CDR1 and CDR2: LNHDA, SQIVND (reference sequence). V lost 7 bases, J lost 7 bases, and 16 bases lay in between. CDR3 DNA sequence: TGTGCCAGTAATATTAGCCGGGACACTGGCTACACCTTC. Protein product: CASNISRDTGYTF.

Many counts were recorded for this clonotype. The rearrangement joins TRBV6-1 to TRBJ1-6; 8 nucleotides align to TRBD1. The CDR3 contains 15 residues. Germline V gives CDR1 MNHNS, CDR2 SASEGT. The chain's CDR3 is CRGGQGRRQGSPLHF. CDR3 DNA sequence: TGTCGCGGTGGACAGGGACGAAGACAGGGTTCACCCCTCCACTTT.

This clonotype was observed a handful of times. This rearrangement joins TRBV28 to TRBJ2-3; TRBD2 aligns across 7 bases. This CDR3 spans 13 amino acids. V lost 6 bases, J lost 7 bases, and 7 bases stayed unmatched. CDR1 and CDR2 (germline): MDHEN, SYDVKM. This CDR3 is CASRPSGGYTQYF. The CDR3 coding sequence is TGTGCCAGCAGACCCTCCGGGGGGTATACGCAGTATTTT.

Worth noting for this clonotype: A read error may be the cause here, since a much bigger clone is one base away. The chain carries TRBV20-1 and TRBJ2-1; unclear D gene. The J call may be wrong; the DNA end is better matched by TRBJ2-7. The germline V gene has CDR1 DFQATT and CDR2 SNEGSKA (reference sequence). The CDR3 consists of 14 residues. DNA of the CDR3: TGCAGTGCCCCAAAAGTCCTAGGAGACAATGAGCAGTACTTC. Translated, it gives CSAPKVLGDNEQYF.

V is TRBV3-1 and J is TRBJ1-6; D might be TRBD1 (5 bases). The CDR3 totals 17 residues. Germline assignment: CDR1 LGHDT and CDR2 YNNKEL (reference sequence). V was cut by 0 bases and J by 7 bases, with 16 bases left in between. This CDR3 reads CASSQDSGGTRNSPLHF. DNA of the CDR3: TGTGCCAGCAGCCAAGATTCCGGGGGGACCCGAAATTCACCCCTCCACTTT. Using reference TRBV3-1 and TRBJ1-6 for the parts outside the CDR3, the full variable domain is DTAVSQTPKYLVTQMGNDKSIKCEQNLGHDTMYWYKQDSKKFLKIMFSYNNKELIINETVPNRFSPKSPDKAHLNLHINSLELGDSAVYFCASSQDSGGTRNSPLHFGNGTRLTVT.

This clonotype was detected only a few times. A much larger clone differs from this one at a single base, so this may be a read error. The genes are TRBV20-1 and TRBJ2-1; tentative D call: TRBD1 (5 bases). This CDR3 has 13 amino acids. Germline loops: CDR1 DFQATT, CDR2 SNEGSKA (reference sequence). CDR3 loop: CGARTYTQETQFF. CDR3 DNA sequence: TGCGGCGCTAGGACATATACCCAAGAGACCCAGTTCTTC.

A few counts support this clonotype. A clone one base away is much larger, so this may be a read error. CDR3 DNA sequence: TGTGCCAGCAGCCCGGGGACCCCCCGTGGTGAGCAGTTCTTC. Its protein is CASSPGTPRGEQFF. This rearrangement joins TRBV7-3 to TRBJ2-1; D assignment may be TRBD1 or TRBD2 (5 bases each). The germline V and J ends were trimmed by 5 bases and 9 bases, with 17 bases remaining between them. The CDR3 totals 14 residues. Germline loops: CDR1 SGHTA, CDR2 FQGTGA.

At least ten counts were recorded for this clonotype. The CDR3 here is CASSQGGGRPRETEAFF. The CDR3 DNA reads as TGCGCCAGCAGCCAAGGCGGTGGCAGGCCCCGGGAGACTGAAGCTTTCTTT. This chain uses TRBV4-1 with TRBJ1-1; unclear D gene. The CDR3 extends over 17 amino acids. From germline, CDR1 is MGHRA and CDR2 YSYEKL. V was pared by 1 base and J by 5 bases, with 20 bases between.

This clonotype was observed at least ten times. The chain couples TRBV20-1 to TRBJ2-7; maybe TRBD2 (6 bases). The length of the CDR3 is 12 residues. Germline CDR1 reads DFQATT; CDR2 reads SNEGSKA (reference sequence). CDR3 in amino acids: CRPSGRFYEQYF. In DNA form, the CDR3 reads TGCAGACCCAGCGGGCGTTTCTACGAGCAGTACTTC.

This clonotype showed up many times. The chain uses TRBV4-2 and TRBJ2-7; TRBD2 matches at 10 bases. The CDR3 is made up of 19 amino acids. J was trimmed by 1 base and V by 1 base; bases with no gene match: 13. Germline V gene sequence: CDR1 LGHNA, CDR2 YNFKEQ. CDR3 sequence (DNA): TGTGCCAGCAGCCAAGGTCCTAGCGGGGGCTCCTCCAGATCCTACGAGCAGTACTTC. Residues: CASSQGPSGGSSRSYEQYF.

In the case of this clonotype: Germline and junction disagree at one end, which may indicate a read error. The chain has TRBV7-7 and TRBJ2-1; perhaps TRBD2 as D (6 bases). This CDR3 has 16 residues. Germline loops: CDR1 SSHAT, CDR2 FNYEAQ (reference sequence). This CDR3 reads CASSPIGGSSYNEQFF. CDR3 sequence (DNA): TGTGCTAGCAGCCCTATCGGAGGGAGCTCCTACAATGAGCAGTTCTTC.

The CDR3 loop is CAWSGGTGWDEQFF. As DNA, the CDR3 is TGTGCCTGGAGTGGGGGGACAGGGTGGGATGAGCAGTTCTTC. The chain carries TRBV30 and TRBJ2-1; 9 nucleotides align to TRBD1. V lost 1 base and J lost 8; bases outside the gene matches: 6. This CDR3 spans 14 amino acids. CDR1 is GTSNPN, CDR2 SVGIG, per germline (reference sequence).